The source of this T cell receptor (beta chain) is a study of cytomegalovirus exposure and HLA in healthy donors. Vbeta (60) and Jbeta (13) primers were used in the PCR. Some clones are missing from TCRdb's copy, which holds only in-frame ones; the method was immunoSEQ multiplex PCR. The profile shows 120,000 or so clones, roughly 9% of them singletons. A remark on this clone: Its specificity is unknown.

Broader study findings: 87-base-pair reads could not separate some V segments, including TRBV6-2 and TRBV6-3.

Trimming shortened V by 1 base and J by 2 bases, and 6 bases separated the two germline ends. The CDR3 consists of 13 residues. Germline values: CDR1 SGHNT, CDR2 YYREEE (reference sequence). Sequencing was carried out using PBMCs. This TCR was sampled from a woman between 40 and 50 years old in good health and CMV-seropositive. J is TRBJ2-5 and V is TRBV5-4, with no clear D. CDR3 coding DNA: TGTGCCAGCAGCTTGACAAGTCAAGAGACCCAGTACTTC. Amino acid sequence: CASSLTSQETQYF. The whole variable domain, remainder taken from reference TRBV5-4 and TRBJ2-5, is ETGVTQSPTHLIKTRGQQVTLRCSSQSGHNTVSWYQQALGQGPQFIFQYYREEENGRGNFPPRFSGLQFPNYSSELNVNALELDDSALYLCASSLTSQETQYFGPGTRLLVL.